This T cell receptor (beta chain) was observed in a study of blood T cell repertoires in COVID-19. Study context: Samples came from the United States, Italy and Spain, spanning acute and convalescent COVID-19. T cells, B-cell-depleted T cells, or PBMCs supplied cDNA or gDNA.

Donors were grouped by their self-reported clinical history. Two negative PCRs, clearance, or symptom resolution had been documented for recovered Cohort 3 donors. Profiling relied on immunoSEQ multiplex PCR, and the TCRdb table lists in-frame clones only, not all of them. Of fewer than 250,000 clones in the sample, more than 80% were seen once. The clonotype originates from a young woman who had recovered from COVID-19. Source material: PBMCs or T cells enriched from blood (not recorded which).

This CDR3 reads CASNPGGQNYEQYF. The CDR3 region has the DNA TGTGCCAGCAACCCCGGGGGGCAGAACTACGAGCAGTACTTC. V is TRBV28 and J is TRBJ2-7; TRBD2 might be the D (7 bases). Germline CDR1 reads MDHEN; CDR2 reads SYDVKM. This CDR3 spans 14 amino acids. With 7 bases removed from V and 3 bases from J, the gap between germline ends came to 16 bases.